This T cell receptor beta chain was obtained from a study of T cells in Graves' hyperthyroidism and ophthalmopathy. Study-level points and caveats: The model forecast ophthalmopathy, anticipating it by a median around 6.5 months before onset.

Stable disease denoted Graves' hyperthyroidism without ophthalmopathy progression within 18 months. The hyperthyroidism patients had all been newly diagnosed, and their disease duration was under 2 months. Their ages ranged from 18 to 65 years. The germline CDR1 and CDR2 sequences are SGHVS and FQNEAQ. CDR3 length: 16 amino acids. Germline trimming cut 5 bases from V and 2 bases from J; bases unmatched to any gene: 6. Researchers took RNA transcripts and amplified the TCR beta CDR3 regions from them. When the TCR CDR3 underwent first-round RT-PCR, the HTBI primer set was used. MiXCR, run by TCRdb on the multiplex PCR reads, gives a single entry per CDR3 protein. The sample includes about 320,000 distinct CDR3 sequences, roughly 15% seen only once; the top ten take approximately 33%. This clonotype was detected ten times or more. Antigen specificity is unknown.

The sequence was obtained from a man aged 30 to 45 with Graves' hyperthyroidism. The sequencing sample was made of blood. The chain uses TRBV7-8 and TRBJ2-1; TRBD2 matches 10 bases. CDR3 sequence: CASSLGLAAAYNEQFF. In DNA form, the CDR3 reads TGTGCCAGCAGCCTAGGACTAGCGGCCGCCTACAATGAGCAGTTCTTC.